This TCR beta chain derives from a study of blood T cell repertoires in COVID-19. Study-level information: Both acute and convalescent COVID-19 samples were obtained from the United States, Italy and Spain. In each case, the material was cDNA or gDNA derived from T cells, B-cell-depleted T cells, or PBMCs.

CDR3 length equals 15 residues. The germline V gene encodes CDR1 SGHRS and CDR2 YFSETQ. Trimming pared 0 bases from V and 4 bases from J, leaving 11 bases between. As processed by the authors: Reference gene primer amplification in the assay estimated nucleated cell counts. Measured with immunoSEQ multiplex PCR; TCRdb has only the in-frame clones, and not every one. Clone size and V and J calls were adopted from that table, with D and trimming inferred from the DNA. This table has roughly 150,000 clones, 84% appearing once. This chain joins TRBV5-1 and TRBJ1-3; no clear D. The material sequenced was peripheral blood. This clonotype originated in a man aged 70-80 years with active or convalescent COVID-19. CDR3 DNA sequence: TGCGCCAGCAGCTTGGACGGTTCGTGGGGAAACACCATATATTTT. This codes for CASSLDGSWGNTIYF.